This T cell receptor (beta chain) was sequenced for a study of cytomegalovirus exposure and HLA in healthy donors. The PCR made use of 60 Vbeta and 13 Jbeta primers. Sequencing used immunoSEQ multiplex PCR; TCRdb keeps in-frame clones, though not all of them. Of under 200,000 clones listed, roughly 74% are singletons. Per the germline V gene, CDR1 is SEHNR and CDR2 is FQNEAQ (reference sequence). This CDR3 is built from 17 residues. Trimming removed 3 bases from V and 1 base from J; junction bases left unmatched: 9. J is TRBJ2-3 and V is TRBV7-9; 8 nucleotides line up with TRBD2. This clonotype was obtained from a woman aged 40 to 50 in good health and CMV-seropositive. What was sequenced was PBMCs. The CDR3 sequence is CASSFGGTRARTDTQYF. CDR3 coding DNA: TGTGCCAGCAGCTTTGGGGGGACTAGAGCCCGCACAGATACGCAGTATTTT.